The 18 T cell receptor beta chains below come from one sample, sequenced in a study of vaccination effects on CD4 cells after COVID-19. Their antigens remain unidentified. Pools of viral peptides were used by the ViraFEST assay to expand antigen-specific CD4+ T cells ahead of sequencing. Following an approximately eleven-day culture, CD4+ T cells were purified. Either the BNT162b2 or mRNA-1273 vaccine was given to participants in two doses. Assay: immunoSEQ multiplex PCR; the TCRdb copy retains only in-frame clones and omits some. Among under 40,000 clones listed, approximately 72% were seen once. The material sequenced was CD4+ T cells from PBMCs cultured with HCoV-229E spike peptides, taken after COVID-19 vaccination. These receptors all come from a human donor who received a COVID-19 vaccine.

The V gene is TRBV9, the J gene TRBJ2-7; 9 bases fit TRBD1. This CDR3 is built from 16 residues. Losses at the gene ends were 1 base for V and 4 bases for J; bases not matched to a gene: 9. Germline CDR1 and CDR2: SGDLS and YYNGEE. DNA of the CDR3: TGTGCCAGCAGCGTATTACCGGGGGACAGGGCATACGAGCAGTACTTC. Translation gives CASSVLPGDRAYEQYF.

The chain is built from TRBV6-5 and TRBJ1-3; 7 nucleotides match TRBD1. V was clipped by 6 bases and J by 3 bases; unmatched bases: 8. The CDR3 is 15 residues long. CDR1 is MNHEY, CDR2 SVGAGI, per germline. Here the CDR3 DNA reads TGTGCCAGCAGACCGGGACAGATATTTGGAAACACCATATATTTT. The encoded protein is CASRPGQIFGNTIYF.

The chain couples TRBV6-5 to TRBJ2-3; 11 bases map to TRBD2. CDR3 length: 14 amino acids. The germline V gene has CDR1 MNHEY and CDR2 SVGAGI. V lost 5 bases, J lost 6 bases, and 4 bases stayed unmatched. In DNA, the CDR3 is TGTGCCAGCAGTCCAGTAGCGGGGGGGGATACGCAGTATTTT. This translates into CASSPVAGGDTQYF.

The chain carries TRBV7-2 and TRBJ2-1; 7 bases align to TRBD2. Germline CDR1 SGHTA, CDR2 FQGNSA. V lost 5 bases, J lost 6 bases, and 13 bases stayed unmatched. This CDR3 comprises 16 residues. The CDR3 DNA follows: TGTGCCAGCAGCCACCGAGGGTTGCGGGGGACCAATGAGCAGTTCTTC. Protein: CASSHRGLRGTNEQFF. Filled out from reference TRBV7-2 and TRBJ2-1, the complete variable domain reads GAGVSQSPSNKVTEKGKDVELRCDPISGHTALYWYRQSLGQGLEFLIYFQGNSAPDKSGLPSDRFSAERTGGSVSTLTIQRTQQEDSAVYLCASSHRGLRGTNEQFFGPGTRLTVL.

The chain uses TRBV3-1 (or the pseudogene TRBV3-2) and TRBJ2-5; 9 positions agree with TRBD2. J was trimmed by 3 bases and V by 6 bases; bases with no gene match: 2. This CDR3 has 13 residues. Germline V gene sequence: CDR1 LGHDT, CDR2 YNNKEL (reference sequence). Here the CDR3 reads CASRRLAEETQYF. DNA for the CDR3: TGTGCCAGCAGAAGACTAGCGGAAGAGACCCAGTACTTC.

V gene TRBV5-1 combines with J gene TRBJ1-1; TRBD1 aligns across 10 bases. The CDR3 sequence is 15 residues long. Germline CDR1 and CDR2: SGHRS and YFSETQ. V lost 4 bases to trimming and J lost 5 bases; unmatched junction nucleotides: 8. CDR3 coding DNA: TGCGCCAGCAGCGAGACAGGGGGCGAGGGAACTGAAGCTTTCTTT. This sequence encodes CASSETGGEGTEAFF. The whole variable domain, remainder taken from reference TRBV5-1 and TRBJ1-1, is KAGVTQTPRYLIKTRGQQVTLSCSPISGHRSVSWYQQTPGQGLQFLFEYFSETQRNKGNFPGRFSGRQFSNSRSEMNVSTLELGDSALYLCASSETGGEGTEAFFGQGTRLTVV.

CDR3 bases: TGTGCCAGCAGTTACTTTACGGACAGGCCCAACTATGGCTACACCTTC. Residues: CASSYFTDRPNYGYTF. The rearrangement uses TRBV6-6 and TRBJ1-2; TRBD1 aligns across 7 bases. V trimming: 1 base; J trimming: 2 bases; junction bases outside the gene matches: 7. The germline CDR1 and CDR2 sequences are MNHNY and SVGAGI (reference sequence). The CDR3 is 16 amino acids.

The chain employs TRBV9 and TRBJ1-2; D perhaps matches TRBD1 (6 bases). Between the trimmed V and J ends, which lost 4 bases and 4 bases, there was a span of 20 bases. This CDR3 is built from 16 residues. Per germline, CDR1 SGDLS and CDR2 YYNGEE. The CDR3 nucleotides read TGTGCCAGCAGCACTCGCGGGGGGGGCAGGGTCTATGGCTACACCTTC. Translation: CASSTRGGGRVYGYTF.

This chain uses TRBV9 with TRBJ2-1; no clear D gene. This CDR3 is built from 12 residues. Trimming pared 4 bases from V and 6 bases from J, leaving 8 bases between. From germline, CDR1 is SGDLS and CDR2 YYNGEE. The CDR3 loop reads CASSTHLNEQFF. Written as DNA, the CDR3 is TGTGCCAGCAGCACCCACCTCAATGAGCAGTTCTTC.

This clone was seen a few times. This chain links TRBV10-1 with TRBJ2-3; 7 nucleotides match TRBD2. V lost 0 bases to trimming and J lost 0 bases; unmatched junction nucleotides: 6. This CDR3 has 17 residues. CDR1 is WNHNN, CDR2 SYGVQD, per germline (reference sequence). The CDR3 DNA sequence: TGCGCCAGCAGTGAGTCGAGCCATAGCGGGAGCACAGATACGCAGTATTTT. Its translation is CASSESSHSGSTDTQYF.

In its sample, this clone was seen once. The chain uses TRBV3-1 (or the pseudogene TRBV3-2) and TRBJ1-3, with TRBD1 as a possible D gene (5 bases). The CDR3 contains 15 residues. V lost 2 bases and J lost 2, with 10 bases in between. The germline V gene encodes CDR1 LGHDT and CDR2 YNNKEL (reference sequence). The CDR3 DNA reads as TGTGCCAGCAGCCAATCCGGGACCACTGGAAACACCATATATTTT. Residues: CASSQSGTTGNTIYF.

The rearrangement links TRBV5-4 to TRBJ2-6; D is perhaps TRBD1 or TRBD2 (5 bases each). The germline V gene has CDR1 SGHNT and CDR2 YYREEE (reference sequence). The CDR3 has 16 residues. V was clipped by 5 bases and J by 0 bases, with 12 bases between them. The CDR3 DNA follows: TGTGCCAGCAGTTCCGCCGGGACCTCTGGGGCCAACGTCCTGACTTTC. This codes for CASSSAGTSGANVLTF.

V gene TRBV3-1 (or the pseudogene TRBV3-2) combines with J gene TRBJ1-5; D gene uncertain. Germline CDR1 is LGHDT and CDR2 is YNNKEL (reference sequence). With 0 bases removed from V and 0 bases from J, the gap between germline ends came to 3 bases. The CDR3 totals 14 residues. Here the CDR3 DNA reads TGTGCCAGCAGCCAAGATAGTAGCAATCAGCCCCAGCATTTT. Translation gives CASSQDSSNQPQHF.

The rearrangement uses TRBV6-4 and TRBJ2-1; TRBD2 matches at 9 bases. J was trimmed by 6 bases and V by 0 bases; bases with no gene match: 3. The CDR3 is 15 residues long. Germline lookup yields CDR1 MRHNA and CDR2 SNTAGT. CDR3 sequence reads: CASSDSAGGPNEQFF. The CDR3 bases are TGTGCCAGCAGTGACTCGGCGGGGGGGCCCAATGAGCAGTTCTTC.

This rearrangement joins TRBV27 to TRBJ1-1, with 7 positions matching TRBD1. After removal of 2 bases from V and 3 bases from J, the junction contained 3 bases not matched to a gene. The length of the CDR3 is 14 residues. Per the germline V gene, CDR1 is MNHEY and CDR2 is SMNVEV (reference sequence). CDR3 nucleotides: TGTGCCAGCAGTTTACGACAGGGTTACACTGAAGCTTTCTTT. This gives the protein CASSLRQGYTEAFF.

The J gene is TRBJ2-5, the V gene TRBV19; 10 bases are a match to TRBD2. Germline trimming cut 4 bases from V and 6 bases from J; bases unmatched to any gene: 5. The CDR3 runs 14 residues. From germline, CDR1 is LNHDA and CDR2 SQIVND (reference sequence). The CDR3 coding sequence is TGTGCCAGTAGTACTAGCGGGAGTATGAAGACCCAGTACTTC. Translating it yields CASSTSGSMKTQYF.

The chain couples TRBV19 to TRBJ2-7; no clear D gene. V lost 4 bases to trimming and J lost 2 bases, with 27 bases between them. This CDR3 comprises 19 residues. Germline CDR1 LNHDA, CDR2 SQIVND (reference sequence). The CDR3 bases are TGTGCCAGTAGTACTTTTCACCGGGCAGCAAAGGGTGTAACCTACGAGCAGTACTTC. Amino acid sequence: CASSTFHRAAKGVTYEQYF.

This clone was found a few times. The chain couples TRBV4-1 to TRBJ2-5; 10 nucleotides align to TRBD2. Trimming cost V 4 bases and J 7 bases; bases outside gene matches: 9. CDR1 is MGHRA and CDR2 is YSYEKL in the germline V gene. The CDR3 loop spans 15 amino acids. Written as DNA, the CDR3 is TGCGCCAGCAGCCTCTCAGCGGGAGGGCCCGGGACCCAGTACTTC. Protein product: CASSLSAGGPGTQYF.